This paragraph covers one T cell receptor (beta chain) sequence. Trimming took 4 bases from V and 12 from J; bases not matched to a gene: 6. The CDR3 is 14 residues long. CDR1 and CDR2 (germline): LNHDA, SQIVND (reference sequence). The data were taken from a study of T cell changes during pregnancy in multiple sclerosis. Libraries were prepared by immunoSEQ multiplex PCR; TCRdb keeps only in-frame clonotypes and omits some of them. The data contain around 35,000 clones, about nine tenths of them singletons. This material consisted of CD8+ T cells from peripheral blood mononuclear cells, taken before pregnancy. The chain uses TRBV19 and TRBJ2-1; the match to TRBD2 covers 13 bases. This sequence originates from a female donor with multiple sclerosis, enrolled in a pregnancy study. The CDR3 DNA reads TGTGCCAGTAGTACCACTAGCGGGGGGGATTGGCAGTTCTTC. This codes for CASSTTSGGDWQFF.